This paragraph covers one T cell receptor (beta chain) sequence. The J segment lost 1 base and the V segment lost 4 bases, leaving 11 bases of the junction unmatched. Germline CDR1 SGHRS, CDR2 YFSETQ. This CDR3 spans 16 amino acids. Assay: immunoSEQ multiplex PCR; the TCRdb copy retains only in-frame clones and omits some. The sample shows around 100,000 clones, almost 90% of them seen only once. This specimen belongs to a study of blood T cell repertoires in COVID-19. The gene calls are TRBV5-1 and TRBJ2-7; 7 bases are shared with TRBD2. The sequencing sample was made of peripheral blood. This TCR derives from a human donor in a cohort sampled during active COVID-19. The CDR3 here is CASSPSAGARSYEQYF. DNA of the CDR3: TGCGCCAGCAGCCCCTCGGCGGGAGCTAGATCCTACGAGCAGTACTTC.